This entry describes one T cell receptor beta chain. Its antigen remains unknown. This entry comes from a study of PD-1 blockade in classical Hodgkin lymphoma. Findings of the study overall: Lower baseline TCR diversity marked trial partial responders and progressors.

All trial patients relapsed after autologous stem cell transplantation. Germline CDR1 LGHNA, CDR2 YNFKEQ. Trimming took off 3 bases at V and 5 bases at J, with 14 bases between the two ends. The CDR3 sequence is 15 residues long. Data came from immunoSEQ multiplex PCR; TCRdb stores just in-frame clones and leaves some out. The sample contains about 110,000 clones, about 89% of which appear only once. The receptor's source is a human donor with classical Hodgkin lymphoma. This sample comprised peripheral blood mononuclear cells (PBMCs), obtained before the second cycle of nivolumab. The rearrangement links TRBV4-2 to TRBJ1-5; D might be TRBD1 (5 bases). In DNA form, the CDR3 reads TGTGCCAGCAGCCACGAGCCAGGGTTACATCAGCCCCAGCATTTT. Its translation is CASSHEPGLHQPQHF.